The 9 T cell receptor beta chains given below trace back to one sample, sequenced in a study of T cells in Graves' hyperthyroidism and ophthalmopathy. TCR beta CDR3 regions were amplified from RNA transcripts. HTBI primers drove first-round RT-PCR of the TCR CDR3. TCRdb ran MiXCR on the multiplex PCR reads and lists one entry per CDR3 protein. The sample yields hundreds of thousands of distinct CDR3 sequences, 16% seen once. Sequenced material: blood. The receptors stem from a woman aged 40 to 49 with Graves' ophthalmopathy.

This rearrangement joins TRBV6-1 to TRBJ2-5; TRBD2 agrees at 7 bases. This CDR3 has 18 amino acids. V dropped 6 bases and J dropped 5; count of bases not matched to a gene: 21. Per germline, CDR1 MNHNS and CDR2 SASEGT. Here the CDR3 DNA reads TGTGCCAGCAGACAACGACTCGGCGGACCAGCGGGGAGGGAGACCCAGTACTTC. Its translation: CASRQRLGGPAGRETQYF.

CDR3 bases: TGCGCCACCCTAACCTCGCGCGGAGGGGGGGCTTACACAGATACGCAGTATTTT. Residues: CATLTSRGGGAYTDTQYF. V usage is TRBV10-2 and J usage is TRBJ2-3, with D perhaps TRBD2 (7 bases). Trimming took off 10 bases at V and 2 bases at J, with 28 bases between the two ends. The CDR3 is made up of 18 amino acids. Germline V gene data show CDR1 as WSHSY and CDR2 as SAAADI.

DNA of the CDR3: TGCAGTGCTAGAGTTCCCATCGGACAGGTTTACAATGAGCAGTTCTTC. It translates to CSARVPIGQVYNEQFF. The J gene is TRBJ2-1, the V gene TRBV20-1, with TRBD1 identical over 7 bases. Germline-derived CDR1 and CDR2 are DFQATT and SNEGSKA (reference sequence). The length of the CDR3 is 16 residues. J lost 4 bases, V lost 1 base, and 10 bases had no gene match.

This chain joins TRBV6-1 and TRBJ1-5; perhaps TRBD1 as D (5 bases). Trimming left V 5 bases short and J 0 bases short, with 11 bases between. Germline V lookup: CDR1 MNHNS, CDR2 SASEGT. This CDR3 has 15 amino acids. The CDR3 nucleotides are TGTGCCAGCAGTCGCGGTACAGGTAGCAATCAGCCCCAGCATTTT. Protein product: CASSRGTGSNQPQHF.

The gene calls are TRBV20-1 and TRBJ1-1; D possibly corresponds to TRBD1 (5 bases). Germline loops: CDR1 DFQATT, CDR2 SNEGSKA (reference sequence). Trimming cost V 1 base and J 4 bases, with 13 bases left between them. This CDR3 spans 14 amino acids. The CDR3: CSARAWGVGTEAFF. The CDR3 DNA sequence: TGCAGTGCTAGAGCCTGGGGGGTGGGCACTGAAGCTTTCTTT.

The J gene is TRBJ2-5, the V gene TRBV6-2 or TRBV6-3, with D hard to call. This CDR3 spans 13 amino acids. V lost 5 bases to trimming and J lost 5 bases, with 12 bases between them. Germline-derived CDR1 and CDR2 are MNHEY and SVGEGT. CDR3 sequence reads: CASSDRPPETQYF. The CDR3 nucleotides are TGTGCCAGCAGTGACCGGCCCCCGGAGACCCAGTACTTC.

V and J are TRBV12-3 or TRBV12-4 and TRBJ2-7; no reliable D call. V lost 7 bases and J lost 1, with 14 bases in between. The CDR3 consists of 14 residues. CDR3 nucleotides: TGTGCCAGCACCTGGGAACTGAATTCCTACGAGCAGTACTTC. Its translation is CASTWELNSYEQYF.

This clonotype has more than one count but fewer than ten. The chain couples TRBV5-1 to TRBJ1-4; no firm D call. This CDR3 contains 14 residues. Germline CDR1 and CDR2: SGHRS and YFSETQ. V lost 2 bases and J lost 3, with 8 bases in between. The CDR3 DNA sequence: TGCGCCAGCAGCTTACCGGGAGCTAATGAAAAACTGTTTTTT. Protein product: CASSLPGANEKLFF. Based on the CDR3 plus reference TRBV5-1 and TRBJ1-4, the full variable domain is KAGVTQTPRYLIKTRGQQVTLSCSPISGHRSVSWYQQTPGQGLQFLFEYFSETQRNKGNFPGRFSGRQFSNSRSEMNVSTLELGDSALYLCASSLPGANEKLFFGSGTQLSVL.

This clonotype was recorded a few times. This chain connects TRBV5-1 to TRBJ2-5; D is unresolved. The CDR3 length is 14 residues. Trimming shortened V by 1 base and J by 2 bases, and 9 bases separated the two germline ends. Germline loops: CDR1 SGHRS, CDR2 YFSETQ. CDR3 sequence: CASSLTSLQETQYF. CDR3 nucleotide sequence: TGCGCCAGCAGCTTGACGAGTCTTCAAGAGACCCAGTACTTC.